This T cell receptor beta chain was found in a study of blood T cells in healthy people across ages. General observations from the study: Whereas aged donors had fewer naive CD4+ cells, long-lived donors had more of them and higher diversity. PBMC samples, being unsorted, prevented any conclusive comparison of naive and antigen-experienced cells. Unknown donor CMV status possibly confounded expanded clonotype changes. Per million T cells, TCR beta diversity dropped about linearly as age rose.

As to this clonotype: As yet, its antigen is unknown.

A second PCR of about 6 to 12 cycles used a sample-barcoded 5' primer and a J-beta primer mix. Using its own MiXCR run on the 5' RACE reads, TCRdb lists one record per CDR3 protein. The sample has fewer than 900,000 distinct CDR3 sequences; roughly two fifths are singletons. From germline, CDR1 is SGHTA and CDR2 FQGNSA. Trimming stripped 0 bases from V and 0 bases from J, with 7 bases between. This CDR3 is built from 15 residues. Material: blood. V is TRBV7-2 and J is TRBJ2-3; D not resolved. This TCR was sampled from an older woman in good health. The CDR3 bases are TGTGCCAGCAGCTTAGCCCCGGCTAGCACAGATACGCAGTATTTT. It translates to CASSLAPASTDTQYF. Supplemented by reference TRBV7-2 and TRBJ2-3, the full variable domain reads GAGVSQSPSNKVTEKGKDVELRCDPISGHTALYWYRQSLGQGLEFLIYFQGNSAPDKSGLPSDRFSAERTGGSVSTLTIQRTQQEDSAVYLCASSLAPASTDTQYFGPGTRLTVL.